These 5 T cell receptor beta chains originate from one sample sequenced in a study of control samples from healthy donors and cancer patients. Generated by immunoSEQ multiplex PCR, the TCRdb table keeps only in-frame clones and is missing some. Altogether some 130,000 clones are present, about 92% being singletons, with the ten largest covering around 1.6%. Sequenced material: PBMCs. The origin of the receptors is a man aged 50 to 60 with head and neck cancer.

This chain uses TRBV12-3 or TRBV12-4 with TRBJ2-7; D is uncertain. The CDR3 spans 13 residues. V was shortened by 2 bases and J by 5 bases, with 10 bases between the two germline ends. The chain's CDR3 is CASSLIRADEQYF. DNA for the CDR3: TGTGCCAGCAGTTTAATAAGGGCCGACGAGCAGTACTTC.

This CDR3 reads CASSPSGALSYEQYF. For the CDR3, the DNA is TGTGCCAGCAGCCCATCGGGGGCCCTCTCCTACGAGCAGTACTTC. The chain carries TRBV7-2 and TRBJ2-7; the D gene could be TRBD1 or TRBD2 (6 bases each). V lost 5 bases and J lost 0, with 14 bases in between. Looked up from germline, CDR1 is SGHTA and CDR2 is FQGNSA. The CDR3 runs to 15 residues.

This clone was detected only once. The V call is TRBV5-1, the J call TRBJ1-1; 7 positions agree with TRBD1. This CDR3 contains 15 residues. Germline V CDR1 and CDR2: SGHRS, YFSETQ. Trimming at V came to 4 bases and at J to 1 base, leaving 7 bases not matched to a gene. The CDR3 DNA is TGCGCCAGCAGCCTAACAGGGGCGGCGAACACTGAAGCTTTCTTT. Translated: CASSLTGAANTEAFF.

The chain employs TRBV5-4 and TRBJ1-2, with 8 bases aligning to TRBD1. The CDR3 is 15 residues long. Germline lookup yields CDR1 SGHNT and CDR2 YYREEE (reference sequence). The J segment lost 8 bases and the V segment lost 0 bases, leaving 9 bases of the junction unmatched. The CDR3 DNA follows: TGTGCCAGCAGCTTGGGAGGGCAGGGGGCTAAAGGCTACACCTTC. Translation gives CASSLGGQGAKGYTF. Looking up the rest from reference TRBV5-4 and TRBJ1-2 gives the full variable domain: ETGVTQSPTHLIKTRGQQVTLRCSSQSGHNTVSWYQQALGQGPQFIFQYYREEENGRGNFPPRFSGLQFPNYSSELNVNALELDDSALYLCASSLGGQGAKGYTFGSGTRLTVV.

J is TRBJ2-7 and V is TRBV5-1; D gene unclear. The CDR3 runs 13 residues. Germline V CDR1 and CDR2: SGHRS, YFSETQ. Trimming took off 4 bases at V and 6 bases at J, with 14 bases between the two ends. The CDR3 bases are TGCGCCAGCAGCACCCGTGGTGGGCTCGAGCAGTACTTC. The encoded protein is CASSTRGGLEQYF.